The 22 T cell receptor gamma chains below all came from one sample that was sequenced in a study of gamma-delta T cells after stem cell transplantation. TCRdb re-called the RT-PCR reads through CATT. The repertoire includes thousands of gamma-chain clones, more than 15% of them detected once, and approximately 3.5% sits in the top ten. The sequencing input was gamma-delta T cells. The receptors shown here come from a human donor. It is not recorded whose cells these are; they may come from a transplant donor.

By share of the sample, this clone is medium-sized. This sample also contains other DNA sequences that code for the same CDR3. The chain uses TRGV2 and TRGJ1 or TRGJ2. Unmatched junction bases numbered 1, after V lost 0 bases and J lost 5 bases. The germline V gene has CDR1 EGSNGY and CDR2 YDSYNSKV. The length of the CDR3 is 12 residues. The CDR3 coding sequence is TGTGCCACCTGGGACGGGCATTATAAGAAACTCTTT. Residues: CATWDGHYKKLF.

The chain carries TRGV8 and TRGJP2. Germline CDR1 is VENAVY and CDR2 is YDSYNSRV. The CDR3 is 15 residues long. The V segment lost 2 bases and the J segment 2 bases; nucleotides outside the gene matches: 5. CDR3 protein: CATWDMGSSDWIKTF. The DNA of the CDR3 is TGTGCCACCTGGGATATGGGGAGTAGTGATTGGATCAAGACGTTT.

The gene calls are TRGV3 and TRGJ1 or TRGJ2. The CDR3 covers 13 residues. Germline values: CDR1 VTNTFY, CDR2 YDVSTARD (reference sequence). J gave up 7 bases and V 0 bases, and 6 bases lay outside the gene matches. The CDR3 region has the DNA TGTGCCACCTGGGACAGGCGGTTCTATAAGAAACTCTTT. Translating it yields CATWDRRFYKKLF.

This clone was observed a few times. The rearrangement joins TRGV2 to TRGJ1 or TRGJ2. The length of the CDR3 is 11 residues. J lost 8 bases, V lost 2 bases, and 3 bases had no gene match. CDR1 is EGSNGY and CDR2 is YDSYNSKV in the germline V gene. CDR3 residues: CATWDEHKKLF. The CDR3 DNA sequence: TGTGCCACCTGGGACGAGCATAAGAAACTCTTT.

This clone was counted only a few times. The chain is built from TRGV5 and TRGJP2. Germline CDR1 VINAFY, CDR2 YDVSNSKD. The CDR3 extends over 13 amino acids. The V and J ends lost 0 bases and 10 bases, in that order; junction bases with no gene match: 5. Here the CDR3 DNA reads TGTGCCACCTGGGACAGGCTCTGTTGGATCAAGACGTTT. Protein product: CATWDRLCWIKTF.

A few counts support this clone. The V and J genes are TRGV2 and TRGJ1 or TRGJ2. CDR1 is EGSNGY and CDR2 is YDSYNSKV in the germline V gene. CDR3 length equals 14 residues. V was clipped by 1 base and J by 0 bases; unmatched bases: 3. This chain's CDR3 is CATWDGANYYKKLF. The CDR3, as DNA: TGTGCCACCTGGGACGGAGCGAATTATTATAAGAAACTCTTT.

A few counts support this clone. The chain has TRGV3 and TRGJ1 or TRGJ2. CDR1 VTNTFY and CDR2 YDVSTARD come from the germline V gene (reference sequence). This CDR3 contains 11 residues. V shed 2 bases and J 10 bases; nucleotides not matched to a gene: 5. Here the CDR3 reads CATWDTRKKLF. The CDR3 DNA reads TGTGCCACCTGGGACACTCGGAAGAAACTCTTT.

A few counts support this clone. The junction does not match germline at one end; this may be a read error. The chain couples TRGV8 to TRGJ1 or TRGJ2. Per the germline V gene, CDR1 is VENAVY and CDR2 is YDSYNSRV. This CDR3 spans 13 amino acids. As DNA, the CDR3 is TGTGCCACCTGGTACCCGAATTATTATAAGAAACTCTTC. Residues: CATWYPNYYKKLF.

The V and J genes are TRGV2 and TRGJP1. V dropped 9 bases and J dropped 0; count of bases not matched to a gene: 4. The germline CDR1 and CDR2 sequences are EGSNGY and YDSYNSKV. The CDR3 has 13 residues. The CDR3 loop reads CATQNTTGWFKIF. The DNA for the CDR3 is TGTGCCACCCAGAATACCACTGGTTGGTTCAAGATATTT.

The CDR3 here is CATWDRPLDYKKLF. The CDR3, as DNA: TGTGCCACCTGGGACAGGCCGTTGGATTATAAGAAACTCTTT. The chain uses TRGV5 and TRGJ1 or TRGJ2. Germline CDR1 VINAFY, CDR2 YDVSNSKD. CDR3 length equals 14 residues. The ends lost 0 bases at V and 5 bases at J; junction bases unmatched: 7.

By sample fraction, this clone is medium-sized (0.01 to 0.1%). The CDR3 loop reads CATWDRRKRRYKKLF. The CDR3 DNA follows: TGTGCCACCTGGGACAGGCGGAAGAGGAGGTATAAGAAACTCTTT. The genes are TRGV5 and TRGJ1 or TRGJ2. CDR1 VINAFY and CDR2 YDVSNSKD come from the germline V gene. The V gene end was trimmed by 0 bases and the J gene end by 7 bases; junction bases not matched to a gene: 12. The CDR3 has 15 amino acids.

This clone qualifies as large. V gene TRGV2 combines with J gene TRGJP2. Unmatched junction bases numbered 0, after V lost 5 bases and J lost 3 bases. CDR1 is EGSNGY and CDR2 is YDSYNSKV in the germline V gene. This CDR3 has 12 amino acids. The CDR3 region is CATWGSDWIKTF. CDR3 bases: TGTGCCACCTGGGGTAGTGATTGGATCAAGACGTTT.

Only a few counts were recorded for this clone. Other DNA sequences of this sample code for an identical CDR3. The J gene is TRGJ1 or TRGJ2, the V gene TRGV2. Trimming took 0 bases from V and 7 from J; bases not matched to a gene: 6. CDR3 size: 13 residues. The germline gives CDR1 EGSNGY, CDR2 YDSYNSKV. The CDR3 sequence is CATWDGPGYKKLF. CDR3 sequence (DNA): TGTGCCACCTGGGACGGGCCAGGCTATAAGAAACTCTTT.

This clone showed up just a few times. The chain couples TRGV4 to TRGJP1. The CDR3 sequence is 14 residues long. Germline lookup yields CDR1 EGSTGY and CDR2 YDSYTSSV. V shed 0 bases and J 6 bases; nucleotides not matched to a gene: 4. CDR3 nucleotide sequence: TGTGCCACCTGGGATGGGCATTCTGGTTGGTTCAAGATATTT. The encoded protein is CATWDGHSGWFKIF.

In this sample, this clone turned up a few times. The chain employs TRGV2 and TRGJ1 or TRGJ2. Trimming removed 2 bases from V and 2 bases from J; junction bases left unmatched: 9. CDR1 and CDR2 (germline): EGSNGY, YDSYNSKV. CDR3 size: 15 residues. The CDR3 region is CATWDAKDHYYKKLF. DNA for the CDR3: TGTGCCACCTGGGACGCCAAGGACCATTATTATAAGAAACTCTTT.

This clone was detected only a few times. The genes are TRGV8 and TRGJ1 or TRGJ2. The length of the CDR3 is 13 residues. Trimming removed 5 bases from V and 0 bases from J; junction bases left unmatched: 4. Germline values: CDR1 VENAVY, CDR2 YDSYNSRV. The CDR3 DNA is TGTGCCACCTGGGTCACGAATTATTATAAGAAACTCTTT. Its protein product is CATWVTNYYKKLF.

This clone was found a few times. J is TRGJ1 or TRGJ2 and V is TRGV5. Germline CDR1 is VINAFY and CDR2 is YDVSNSKD. V gave up 3 bases and J gave up 5 bases; unmatched junction bases: 7. The CDR3 is made up of 13 amino acids. The CDR3 DNA follows: TGTGCCACCTGGGACCGTATGGATTATAAGAAACTCTTT. Amino acid sequence: CATWDRMDYKKLF.

This clone has more than one count but fewer than ten. One end of the junction fails to match germline, which may point to a read error. The same CDR3 is also encoded by other DNA sequences in this sample. This rearrangement joins TRGV9 to TRGJ1 or TRGJ2. The CDR3 has 12 residues. Germline values: CDR1 GITISATS, CDR2 ISYDGTV (reference sequence). CDR3 nucleotides: TGCGCCTTGTGGGAGGTGCGATATAAGAAACTCTTT. Protein sequence: CALWEVRYKKLF.

This clone was recorded a few times. This sample includes further DNA sequences coding for the same CDR3. The J gene is TRGJP1, the V gene TRGV8. Germline-derived CDR1 and CDR2 are VENAVY and YDSYNSRV. V lost 5 bases and J lost 0; bases outside the gene matches: 3. This CDR3 is 14 amino acids long. CDR3 protein: CATWAYTTGWFKIF. CDR3 nucleotides: TGTGCCACCTGGGCCTATACCACTGGTTGGTTCAAGATATTT.

Points on this clone: Other nucleotide sequences in the sample specify the same CDR3. The CDR3 loop reads CATWDRLGYYKKLF. The CDR3 DNA reads as TGTGCCACCTGGGACAGGCTGGGTTATTATAAGAAACTCTTT. V gene TRGV3 combines with J gene TRGJ1 or TRGJ2. Trimming cost V 0 bases and J 3 bases; bases outside gene matches: 5. The CDR3 covers 14 residues. The germline CDR1 and CDR2 sequences are VTNTFY and YDVSTARD (reference sequence).

This clone has a handful of counts. The chain couples TRGV2 to TRGJP1. The CDR3 runs 15 residues. Germline V gene data show CDR1 as EGSNGY and CDR2 as YDSYNSKV. Trimming took 0 bases from V and 7 from J; bases not matched to a gene: 8. CDR3 amino acids: CATWDGRSGGWFKIF. Here the CDR3 DNA reads TGTGCCACCTGGGACGGGCGTTCAGGTGGTTGGTTCAAGATATTT.

The chain is built from TRGV9 and TRGJP. CDR1 GITISATS and CDR2 ISYDGTV come from the germline V gene (reference sequence). This CDR3 region has 17 residues. J lost 4 bases, V lost 1 base, and 4 bases had no gene match. The CDR3 DNA follows: TGTGCCTTGTGGGAGGTTTACCAAGAGTTGGGCAAAAAAATCAAGGTATTT. It translates to CALWEVYQELGKKIKVF.